The present T cell receptor beta chain was sequenced within a study of blood T cell repertoires in COVID-19. The table came from immunoSEQ multiplex PCR; TCRdb's copy has only in-frame clones and leaves some out. The table lists around 300,000 clones, under 90% of them singletons. The CDR3 contains 14 residues. CDR1 is MDHEN, CDR2 SYDVKM, per germline. Recruitment covered about two dozen US areas and drew participants whose ages spanned roughly 18 to 90 years. Regarding this clone: The junction departs from the called germline gene at one end, perhaps through a read error.

The material sequenced was PBMCs or T cells enriched from blood (not recorded which). This clonotype originated in a woman aged 60 to 75 who had recovered from COVID-19. The chain has TRBV28 and TRBJ2-7; D possibly corresponds to TRBD1 (5 bases). The CDR3 DNA follows: TGTGCCAGCAGCTTATTTGATAGGACATACGAGCAGTACTTC. Amino acid sequence: CASSLFDRTYEQYF.